This TCR beta chain was captured by sequencing in a study of blood T cell repertoires in COVID-19. Study summary: Donors in the United States, Italy and Spain gave samples during acute or convalescent COVID-19.

Methods used by the authors: Nucleated cell number was recorded as an estimate derived from reference gene primer amplification. Generated by immunoSEQ multiplex PCR, the TCRdb table keeps only in-frame clones and is missing some. For V, J and clone size, that table is used; D and trimming come from the DNA. The sample contains some 250,000 clones, roughly 84% of which appear only once. The material sequenced was peripheral blood. This sequence was found in a man aged 60 to 75 with acute or convalescent COVID-19.

The CDR3, as DNA: TGTGCCTGGAGTCGGACAGGGAGATCTTTAGGTTTAGGTAATTCACCCCTCCACTTT. It yields the protein CAWSRTGRSLGLGNSPLHF. The gene calls are TRBV30 and TRBJ1-6; TRBD1 matches 8 bases. The germline V gene has CDR1 GTSNPN and CDR2 SVGIG (reference sequence). The V and J ends lost 2 bases and 6 bases, in that order; junction bases with no gene match: 18. CDR3 length equals 19 residues.